This TCR beta chain was documented in a study of T cells in Graves' hyperthyroidism and ophthalmopathy. Template material for amplifying TCR beta CDR3 regions consisted of RNA transcripts. First-round RT-PCR of the TCR CDR3 relied on the HTBI primer set. TCRdb used MiXCR to reprocess the multiplex PCR reads, holding one entry per CDR3 protein. The profile covers some 510,000 distinct CDR3 sequences, with roughly 20% appearing a single time and approximately 26% taken by the ten largest. Recently diagnosed hyperthyroidism of less than 2 months' duration affected patients aged 18 to 65. Criteria for exclusion of patients were uncontrolled infection, other autoimmune disease, pregnancy or lactation. PBMCs were sourced from more than 9 ml fresh peripheral blood. This clonotype appeared many times. The CDR3 has 13 residues. Deletions cut 5 bases from V and 11 bases from J, with 16 bases between. Germline V gene data show CDR1 as MDHEN and CDR2 as SYDVKM.

This TCR was recovered from a man younger than 35 with Graves' hyperthyroidism. The rearrangement links TRBV28 to TRBJ1-5, with D unclear. Specimen: blood. The CDR3 DNA reads as TGTGCCAGCAGTGTGAGTACCGGCTCGACCCAGCATTTT. The encoded protein is CASSVSTGSTQHF.